This TCR beta chain was obtained from a study of blood T cell repertoires in COVID-19. At the level of the study: Whether acute or convalescent, the COVID-19 samples came from the United States, Italy and Spain.

From germline, CDR1 is SNHLY and CDR2 FYNNEI. The CDR3 is 16 amino acids. Trimming removed 8 bases from V and 4 bases from J, with 20 bases in between. Measured with immunoSEQ multiplex PCR; TCRdb has only the in-frame clones, and not every one. In the table there are 400,000 to 550,000 clones, around 89% of which are singletons. Sequencing input: peripheral blood. This chain joins TRBV2 and TRBJ2-2, with D tentatively TRBD1 (5 bases). This TCR derives from a woman aged 30 to 39 with acute or convalescent COVID-19. The CDR3 here is CASLLGQATSTGELFF. In DNA form, the CDR3 reads TGTGCCAGCCTTCTGGGGCAGGCAACCTCCACCGGGGAGCTGTTTTTT. Full variable domain (remainder filled in from reference TRBV2 and TRBJ2-2): EPEVTQTPSHQVTQMGQEVILRCVPISNHLYFYWYRQILGQKVEFLVSFYNNEISEKSEIFDDQFSVERPDGSNFTLKIRSTKLEDSAMYFCASLLGQATSTGELFFGEGSRLTVL.